Listed here are 15 T cell receptor beta chains from one sample, sequenced in a study of long-term antiretroviral therapy in people with HIV. The assay, immunoSEQ v3.0, was run at survey level. Generated by immunoSEQ multiplex PCR, the TCRdb table keeps only in-frame clones and is missing some. Among roughly 20,000 clones, roughly 85% were seen once, and the ten largest hold just under 9.5%. Sample: unsorted PBMCs, taken 4.1 years after starting antiretroviral therapy. These TCRs come from a woman aged 40 to 50 with HIV.

The count of this clone is one. The chain uses TRBV7-8 and TRBJ1-1, with TRBD1 as a possible D gene (6 bases). The CDR3 totals 13 residues. The germline gives CDR1 SGHVS, CDR2 FQNEAQ. Deletions cut 2 bases from V and 6 bases from J, with 10 bases between. The CDR3 nucleotides are TGTGCCAGCAGCTTATGGGGGCCGGCTGAAGCTTTCTTT. Protein: CASSLWGPAEAFF.

The V gene is TRBV18, the J gene TRBJ1-1; no firm D call. This CDR3 contains 13 residues. Germline CDR1 reads KGHSH; CDR2 reads LQKENI. With 3 bases removed from V and 4 bases from J, the gap between germline ends came to 9 bases. The CDR3 DNA sequence: TGTGCCAGCTCACCCCTCCGGGGCACTGAAGCTTTCTTT. Residues: CASSPLRGTEAFF.

The chain combines TRBV5-1 with TRBJ2-1, with 10 bases aligning to TRBD2. Per the germline V gene, CDR1 is SGHRS and CDR2 is YFSETQ. This CDR3 contains 16 residues. With 3 bases clipped from V and 2 bases from J, the junction kept 5 bases outside the gene matches. The CDR3 sequence is CASSWTGTSAYNEQFF. Here the CDR3 DNA reads TGCGCCAGCAGCTGGACCGGGACTAGCGCCTACAATGAGCAGTTCTTC. The whole variable domain, remainder taken from reference TRBV5-1 and TRBJ2-1, is KAGVTQTPRYLIKTRGQQVTLSCSPISGHRSVSWYQQTPGQGLQFLFEYFSETQRNKGNFPGRFSGRQFSNSRSEMNVSTLELGDSALYLCASSWTGTSAYNEQFFGPGTRLTVL.

This chain connects TRBV11-2 to TRBJ1-1; 10 nucleotides line up with TRBD1. The junction had 4 bases not matched to a gene; V was cut back by 3 bases and J by 6 bases. This CDR3 has 14 residues. Germline lookup yields CDR1 SGHAT and CDR2 FQNNGV. The CDR3 region has the DNA TGTGCCAGCAGCTTGGGGACAGGGGTCGCTGAAGCTTTCTTT. Its protein is CASSLGTGVAEAFF.

The CDR3 nucleotides read TGTGCTCTAGGGTCCACGGTCGGGTATGGCTACACCTTC. Its protein product is CALGSTVGYGYTF. The rearrangement joins TRBV30 to TRBJ1-2; no clear D gene. CDR1 GTSNPN and CDR2 SVGIG come from the germline V gene (reference sequence). This CDR3 spans 13 amino acids.

This clone was seen just once. The chain employs TRBV7-9 and TRBJ2-4; D possibly matches TRBD1 or TRBD2 (5 bases each). Germline CDR1 reads SEHNR; CDR2 reads FQNEAQ (reference sequence). This CDR3 has 13 residues. V was shortened by 5 bases and J by 6 bases, with 11 bases between the two germline ends. DNA for the CDR3: TGTGCCAGCAGCCTTTCGGGGACAAACATTCAGTACTTC. Residues: CASSLSGTNIQYF.

The V and J genes are TRBV30 and TRBJ2-7, with D unclear. The CDR3 extends over 13 amino acids. Germline V gene sequence: CDR1 GTSNPN, CDR2 SVGIG (reference sequence). Trimming removed 5 bases from V and 2 bases from J, with 13 bases in between. The CDR3 DNA reads as TGTGCCTGGGCACAGCTTGGGCCCTACGAGCAGTACTTC. Translated, it gives CAWAQLGPYEQYF.

The chain joins TRBV2 to TRBJ1-1, with D unresolved. Per the germline V gene, CDR1 is SNHLY and CDR2 is FYNNEI. This CDR3 has 13 amino acids. Between the trimmed V and J ends, which lost 6 bases and 0 bases, there was a span of 8 bases. CDR3 nucleotides: TGTGCCAGCAGCGCGGCGGTGAACACTGAAGCTTTCTTT. Protein sequence: CASSAAVNTEAFF.

The J gene is TRBJ1-5, the V gene TRBV12-5; 8 nucleotides match TRBD1. The CDR3 runs to 16 residues. V was pared by 5 bases and J by 5 bases, with 11 bases of the junction left unmatched. The germline V gene has CDR1 LGHNT and CDR2 FRNRAP. CDR3 sequence (DNA): TGTGCTAGTGGTACACCGGGACAGGACCTGTATCAGCCCCAGCATTTT. This encodes CASGTPGQDLYQPQHF.

The chain uses TRBV4-2 and TRBJ1-4, with 8 bases fitting TRBD1. V shed 4 bases, J shed 8 bases, and the junction held 6 bases outside the gene matches. Germline CDR1 LGHNA, CDR2 YNFKEQ. This CDR3 contains 14 residues. The CDR3 loop reads CASSLPGQAEKLFF. CDR3 sequence (DNA): TGTGCCAGCAGCCTCCCGGGACAGGCGGAAAAACTGTTTTTT.

The chain uses TRBV12-5 and TRBJ2-3; 7 bases map to TRBD1. Germline V gene sequence: CDR1 LGHNT, CDR2 FRNRAP. CDR3 length: 14 amino acids. V gave up 7 bases and J gave up 0 bases; unmatched junction bases: 4. CDR3 DNA sequence: TGTGCTAGTGCCCTGGACAGGAGCACAGATACGCAGTATTTT. It encodes CASALDRSTDTQYF.

This clone came up once. J is TRBJ1-2 and V is TRBV6-5; no reliable D call. The ends were cut back, 6 bases at V and 0 bases at J, with 8 bases in the middle. The CDR3 has 13 amino acids. CDR1 MNHEY and CDR2 SVGAGI come from the germline V gene. Here the CDR3 reads CASSLEPNYGYTF. CDR3 bases: TGTGCCAGCAGCCTCGAACCTAACTATGGCTACACCTTC.

This chain links TRBV4-2 with TRBJ1-1; TRBD1 matches at 7 bases. The germline CDR1 and CDR2 sequences are LGHNA and YNFKEQ. This CDR3 is 15 amino acids long. With 4 bases clipped from V and 3 bases from J, the junction kept 8 bases outside the gene matches. DNA for the CDR3: TGTGCCAGCAGCCTCGGACAGGACAAGGACACTGAAGCTTTCTTT. Protein: CASSLGQDKDTEAFF.

The V call is TRBV5-1, the J call TRBJ2-5, with a weak D call TRBD2 (5 bases). The V end lost 6 bases, the J end lost 2 bases, and 20 bases lay between the germline ends. Looked up from germline, CDR1 is SGHRS and CDR2 is YFSETQ. CDR3 length: 16 amino acids. Here the CDR3 reads CASNRGSSSTQETQYF. The CDR3, as DNA: TGCGCCAGCAACCGCGGGTCGTCATCTACTCAAGAGACCCAGTACTTC.

This clone has just a few counts. The J gene is TRBJ1-2, the V gene TRBV6-5; D is unclear. Trimming left V 1 base short and J 1 base short, with 7 bases between. The CDR3 is 14 residues long. Per the germline V gene, CDR1 is MNHEY and CDR2 is SVGAGI. The DNA for the CDR3 is TGTGCCAGCAGTTACTATCGGGGTAACTATGGCTACACCTTC. Protein sequence: CASSYYRGNYGYTF.